This TCR beta chain emerged from a study of T cells after yellow fever vaccination. This clonotype was seen repeatedly, ten times or more. TCRdb called the 5' RACE reads again in MiXCR, with one record for every CDR3 protein. The sample includes roughly 110,000 distinct CDR3 sequences, roughly 8.4% of them seen just once. Germline values: CDR1 SQVTM, CDR2 ANQGSEA. CDR3 length equals 11 residues. V lost 7 bases and J lost 1, with 8 bases in between. The gene calls are TRBV29-1 and TRBJ2-7; no firm D call. The clonotype comes from a man between 25 and 39 years old who received the YFV17D yellow fever vaccine. Material: CD8+ T cells sorted from PBMCs, obtained 45 days after the yellow fever booster vaccination. CDR3 region: CSAMRSYEQYF. CDR3 in DNA: TGCAGCGCGATGCGGTCCTACGAGCAGTACTTC.